The sequence of this TCR beta chain was determined in a study of tumor-infiltrating lymphocytes in primary liver carcinoma. In the study overall: Every sample contained roughly 3.65 to 8 million productive TCRbeta reads, and these numbers were similar from one tissue type to another.

Broader study findings: Significantly larger top-250-clone fractions were found in tumors than in blood (p = 0.039). Compared with tumor region pairs, tumor-adjacent and tumor-blood pairs overlapped less.

From around 18-30 mg of unsorted bulk tissue, DNA and RNA were co-extracted together. The length of the CDR3 is 12 residues. CDR1 and CDR2 from the germline V gene are MNHNS and SASEGT. Of note for this clonotype: The antigen remains undetermined. Its ends do not fully match the called genes, so a read error is possible.

A constant-region primer served to make TCR beta cDNA from approximately 490 ng total RNA. A slightly modified ARM-PCR protocol with three nested multiplex PCR rounds produced these TCR beta libraries. Researchers ran the first two PCR rounds for roughly 10 cycles each with TRBV1-TRBV30 forward primers and a C-beta reverse primer. A single record per CDR3 protein comes from TCRdb applying MiXCR to the multiplex PCR reads. The sample contains around 99,000 distinct CDR3 sequences, just under 70% of which appear only once. The sequenced material came from tumor-adjacent normal liver tissue. The chain combines TRBV6-1 with TRBJ2-5; possible D gene TRBD2, 5 bases. This receptor was identified in a man in his forties with primary liver carcinoma and hepatitis B virus infection. CDR3 amino acids: CASGRGPETQHF. CDR3 bases: TGTGCCAGCGGACGGGGTCCGGAGACCCAGCACTTC.